The present T cell receptor (beta chain) was sequenced within a study of T cell changes during pregnancy in multiple sclerosis. Trimming cost V 2 bases and J 5 bases; bases outside gene matches: 3. CDR3 size: 15 residues. CDR1 and CDR2 from the germline V gene are SGHTS and YDEGEE. Sequenced by immunoSEQ multiplex PCR; TCRdb stores in-frame clones only, minus some. The sample holds roughly 30,000 clones, 75% to 90% seen once. Source: CD8+ T cells from peripheral blood mononuclear cells, taken after pregnancy. J is TRBJ2-7 and V is TRBV5-8; the match to TRBD2 covers 14 bases. The source is a female donor with multiple sclerosis, enrolled in a pregnancy study. Here the CDR3 DNA reads TGTGCCAGCAGCTTAGGGACTAGCGGGAGCAACGAGCAGTACTTC. Residues: CASSLGTSGSNEQYF. Filled out from reference TRBV5-8 and TRBJ2-7, the complete variable domain reads EAGVTQSPTHLIKTRGQQATLRCSPISGHTSVYWYQQALGLGLQFLLWYDEGEERNRGNFPPRFSGRQFPNYSSELNVNALELEDSALYLCASSLGTSGSNEQYFGPGTRLTVT.